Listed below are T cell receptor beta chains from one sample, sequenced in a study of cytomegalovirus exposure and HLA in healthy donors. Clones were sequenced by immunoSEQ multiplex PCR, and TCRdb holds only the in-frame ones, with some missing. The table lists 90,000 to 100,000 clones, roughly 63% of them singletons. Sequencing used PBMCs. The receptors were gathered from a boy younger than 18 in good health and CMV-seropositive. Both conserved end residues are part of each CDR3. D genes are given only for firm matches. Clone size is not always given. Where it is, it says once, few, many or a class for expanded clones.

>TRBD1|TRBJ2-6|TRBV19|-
TGTGCCAGTAGTATTTGGACAGGAAACTCTGGGGCCAACGTCCTGACTTTC
CASSIWTGNSGANVLTF
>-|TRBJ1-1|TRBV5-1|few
TGCGCCAGCAGCTTGGAAAGGGAGGGCACTGAAGCTTTCTTT
CASSLEREGTEAFF
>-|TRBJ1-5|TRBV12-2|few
TGTGCAAGTCGCTCCTTCCCACCCCAGAATTTT
CASRSFPPQNF
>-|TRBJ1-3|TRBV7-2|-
TGTGCCACCAGGGACACCCGCTCTGGAAACACCATATATTTT
CATRDTRSGNTIYF
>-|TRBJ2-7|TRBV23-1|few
TGCGCCAGCAGCCAGGCCTACTACGAGCAGTACTTC
CASSQAYYEQYF
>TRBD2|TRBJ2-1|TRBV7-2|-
TGTACTAGCGGGCCCAATTCGTACAATGAGCAGTTCTTC
CTSGPNSYNEQFF
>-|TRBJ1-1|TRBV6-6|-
TGTGCCAGCAGCTCAGTTCGCACTGAAGCTTTCTTT
CASSSVRTEAFF
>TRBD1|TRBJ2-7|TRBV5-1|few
TGCGCCAGCAGTTCAATCCAGGGGGTCCACGAGCAGTACTTC
CASSSIQGVHEQYF
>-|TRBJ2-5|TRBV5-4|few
TGTGCCAGCAGCCCGGACAGCCTTAGTGAGACCCAGTACTTC
CASSPDSLSETQYF
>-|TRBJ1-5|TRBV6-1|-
TGTGCCAGCGTTGGACAGTTGAATCAGCCCCAGCATTTT
CASVGQLNQPQHF
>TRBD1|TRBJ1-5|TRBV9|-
TGTGCCAGCAGCGTAGGGACAGGGGGTTTGGGTCAGCCCCAGCATTTT
CASSVGTGGLGQPQHF
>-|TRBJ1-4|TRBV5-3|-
TGTGCCAGAAGCCCCATCCGGGGGGCGTGGTGGGGGTGTAATGAAAAACTGTTTTTT
CARSPIRGAWWGCNEKLFF
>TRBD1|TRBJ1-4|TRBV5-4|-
TGTGCCAGCAGCCCGGAGGACAGGGGTGAAAAACTGTTTTTT
CASSPEDRGEKLFF
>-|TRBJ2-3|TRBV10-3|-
TGTGCCATCAGTGAGCCAGGGCAAAGGTTTGATACGCAGTATTTT
CAISEPGQRFDTQYF
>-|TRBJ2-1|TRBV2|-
TGTGCCAGCAGTGGTCAGGGGCACTACAATGAGCAGTTCTTC
CASSGQGHYNEQFF
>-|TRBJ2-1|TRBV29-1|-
TGCAGCGTTGGAAGGGGGAGCTGGGCGGGGGATGAGCAGTTCTTC
CSVGRGSWAGDEQFF
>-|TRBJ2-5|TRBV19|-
TGTGCCAGTAGTTTACGGACAGCAAATAAAGAGACCCAGTACTTC
CASSLRTANKETQYF
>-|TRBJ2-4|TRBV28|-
TGTGCCAGCAGTCCGCCAGTAGCCAAAAACATTCAGTACTTC
CASSPPVAKNIQYF
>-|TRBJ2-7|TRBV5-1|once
TGCGCCAGCAGCTTTAACCGGGACTACGAGCAGTACTTC
CASSFNRDYEQYF
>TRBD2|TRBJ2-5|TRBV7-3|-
TGTGCCAGCAGCTTAAGTACCCCACTAGCGGGGGGAGCGGAGACCCAGTACTTC
CASSLSTPLAGGAETQYF
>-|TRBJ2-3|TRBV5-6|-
TGTGCCAGCAGCTTGGTAGGAGCCTCTAGCACAGATACGCAGTATTTT
CASSLVGASSTDTQYF
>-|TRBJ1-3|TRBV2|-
TGTGCCAGCAGGATCGGGGGTGCGGGAAACACCATATATTTT
CASRIGGAGNTIYF
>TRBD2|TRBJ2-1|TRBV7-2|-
TGTGCCAGCAGCTTTGTGGGGGGGGTCCTCGATGAGCAGTTCTTC
CASSFVGGVLDEQFF
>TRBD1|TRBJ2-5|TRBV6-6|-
TGTGCCAGCAGTTTGAACCCGGGACAGGACGAGACCCAGTACTTC
CASSLNPGQDETQYF
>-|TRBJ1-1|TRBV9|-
TGTGCCAGCAGCGTAGAACCGGGTGAATCGGCTTTCTTT
CASSVEPGESAFF
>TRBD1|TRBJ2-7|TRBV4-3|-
TGCGCCAGCAGCCTCCTAGTCCCGGGACAGGGGTCGTCCCCCTACGAGCAGTACTTC
CASSLLVPGQGSSPYEQYF
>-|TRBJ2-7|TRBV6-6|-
TGTGCCAGCAGGGCTGACAGCGCCACGGCTTACGAGCAGTACTTC
CASRADSATAYEQYF
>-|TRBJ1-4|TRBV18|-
TGTGCCAGCTCACCACCGATCGGGTCCAACCGAGAAAAACTGTTTTTT
CASSPPIGSNREKLFF
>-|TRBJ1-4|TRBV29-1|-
TGCAGCGTTTCCCCGGGGGGCAATGAAAAACTGTTTTTT
CSVSPGGNEKLFF
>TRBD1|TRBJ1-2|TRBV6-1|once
TGTGCCAGCAGTACCCGGACAGGGAAAGGCTACACCTTC
CASSTRTGKGYTF
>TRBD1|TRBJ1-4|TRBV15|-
TGTGCCACCAGTATAGACAGGGGGGGTGAAAAACTGTTTTTT
CATSIDRGGEKLFF
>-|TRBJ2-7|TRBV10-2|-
TGCGCCAGCAGTGACCACAGATACTACGAGCAGTACTTC
CASSDHRYYEQYF
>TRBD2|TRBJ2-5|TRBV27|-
TGTGCCAGCAGCATTATCGCAGGACTAGCCTCGGAGACCCAGTACTTC
CASSIIAGLASETQYF
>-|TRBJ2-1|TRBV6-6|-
TGTGCCAGCAGTTACTCGAATTCAGGTTCCTACAATGAGCAGTTCTTC
CASSYSNSGSYNEQFF
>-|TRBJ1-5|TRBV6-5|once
TGTGCCAGCAGGGGCAGCAGCAATCAGCCCCAGCATTTT
CASRGSSNQPQHF
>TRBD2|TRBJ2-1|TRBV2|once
TGTGCCAGCAGTTGGGCTAGCGGGGGGGCCTTCAATTATGAGCAGTTCTTC
CASSWASGGAFNYEQFF
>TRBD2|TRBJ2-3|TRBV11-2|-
TGTGCCAGCAGCTTAGGACTAGCGGGGGGGCCAGATACGCAGTATTTT
CASSLGLAGGPDTQYF
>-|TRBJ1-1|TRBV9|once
TGTGCCAGCAGCGTAGCAGGGATGAACACTGAAGCTTTCTTT
CASSVAGMNTEAFF
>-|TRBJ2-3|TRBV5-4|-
TGTGCCAGCAGTACCCCGGGCCCCGGGGCAGATACGCAGTATTTT
CASSTPGPGADTQYF
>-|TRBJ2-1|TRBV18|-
TGTGCCAGCTCAGCGAGACTGGGTTTCGGTGAGCAGTTCTTC
CASSARLGFGEQFF
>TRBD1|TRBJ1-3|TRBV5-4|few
TGTGCCAGCAGCAGTCCTGGTCGGACAGGGGGAAACACCATATATTTT
CASSSPGRTGGNTIYF
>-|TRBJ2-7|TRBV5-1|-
TGCGCCAGCAGTGGGGGGAGCTCCTACGAGCAGTACTTC
CASSGGSSYEQYF
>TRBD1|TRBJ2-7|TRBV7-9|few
TGTTCCAGCAGCTTAGACTGGACAGGGCCCTCCTTC
CSSSLDWTGPSF
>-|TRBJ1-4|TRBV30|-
TGTGCCTGGAGTCTAACAGCTGACGAAAAACTGTTTTTT
CAWSLTADEKLFF
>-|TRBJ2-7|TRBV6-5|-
TGTGCCAGCAGTTATGACAAGGCCTACGAGCAGTACTTC
CASSYDKAYEQYF
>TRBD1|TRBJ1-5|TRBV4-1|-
TGCGCCAGCAGCCAAGTTCACAGGGGGCAACAGCCCCAGCATTTT
CASSQVHRGQQPQHF
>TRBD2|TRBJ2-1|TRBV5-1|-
TGCGCCAGCAGCTCCGGGACTAACTACAATGAGCAGTTCTTC
CASSSGTNYNEQFF
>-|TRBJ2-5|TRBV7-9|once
TGTGCCAGCAGCTTAGACAGTTGGGAGACCCAGTACTTC
CASSLDSWETQYF
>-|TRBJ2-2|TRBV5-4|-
TGTGCCAGCAGCCTCGGACTGTCCCGAGTTCCCGGGGAGCTGTTTTTT
CASSLGLSRVPGELFF
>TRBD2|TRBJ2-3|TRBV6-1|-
TGTGCCAGCAGTGAATACGAGCGGGGGAGCACAGATACGCAGTATTTT
CASSEYERGSTDTQYF
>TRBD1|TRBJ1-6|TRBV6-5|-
TGTGCCAGCAGTCGGGACAGGTATAATTCACCCCTCCACTTT
CASSRDRYNSPLHF
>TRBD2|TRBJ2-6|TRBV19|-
TGTGCCAGTAGTATGCCGGGACTAAGCAACGTCCTGACTTTC
CASSMPGLSNVLTF